This TCR beta chain comes out of a study of blood T cell repertoires in COVID-19 (dated by TCRdb to about 2020). A note on the overall study: Collaborator samples came from the United States, Italy and Spain and covered acute and convalescent phases of COVID-19. The material from the prospective study consisted of cDNA or gDNA derived from T cells, B-cell-depleted T cells, or PBMCs. Deeply sampled blood TCRbeta repertoires from subjects exposed to, actively infected with, or recovered from COVID-19 were included in the dataset. The repertoires were released in a freely available public database meant as a resource for research on the immune response to SARS-CoV-2. Samples were obtained from the ongoing ImmuneRACE study (first 160 participants) and from roughly 1,300 subjects provided by 6 global collaborators. The sample metadata nearly always contained a de-identified subject ID, COVID-19 status, age in years and sex. Where HLA class I and class II types were available, the types were taken from metadata supplied by the sample provider, not from assay-based typing.

Paper-wide results and their limitations: The amount of clinical and demographic metadata varied by source and participant and was provided uncurated.

One collaborating source in Seattle enrolled patients during active infection and followed them longitudinally through the course of disease. Collaborating institutions collected whole blood in K2EDTA tubes following their own protocols. For TCRbeta analysis, collaborators shipped samples in one of three forms: frozen whole blood, isolated PBMCs, or DNA extracted from either of those sample types. TCRbeta CDR3 regions were amplified from genomic DNA using the immunoSEQ Assay, a bias-controlled multiplex PCR. The published analysis was carried out like this. Nucleated cell counts per sample were estimated from amplification of reference gene primers within the assay. To quantify the absolute abundance of each unique TCRbeta CDR3 rearrangement, sequence reads were collapsed and filtered. For each sample, productive Simpson clonality was calculated by taking the square root of Simpson's diversity index across productive rearrangements. This is the immuneACCESS table as TCRdb keeps it, with only in-frame sequences that have V and J called. A part of the clones is gone; compared with another copy, unresolved V genes explain less than half, and the rest is unexplained. V and J calls and clone size are copied from that table; D and trimming were computed from the DNA. The sample yields 150,000 to 200,000 clones; roughly 83% were counted once. The ten biggest clones cover 5.5% to 7% of the sample.

CDR1 LGHDT and CDR2 YNNKEL were looked up in the germline V gene (reference sequence). Counted from cysteine to phenylalanine, this CDR3 has 14 amino acids. Only the CDR3 portion is preserved as DNA: 42 bases, with reading frame beginning at the first base. A distance of 14 bases separates the germline ends of V and J, which lose 0 bases and 9 bases respectively. This clone was observed a handful of times. Its antigen is still unknown. Qualities for individual bases were not recorded, and no much larger clone is one base off. Material for sequencing was peripheral blood. The chain uses TRBV3-1 (or the pseudogene TRBV3-2) and TRBJ1-1; the D gene is perhaps TRBD1, from 5 matching bases. This receptor was obtained from a woman between 40 and 50 years old with COVID-19, enrolled during active disease. The CDR3 is CASSQEGGMGQAFF. In nucleotides, the sequence is TGTGCCAGCAGCCAAGAAGGAGGGATGGGACAAGCTTTCTTT.